This T cell receptor (beta chain) was sequenced for a study of vaccination effects on CD4 cells after COVID-19. ViraFEST used viral peptide pools to expand antigen-specific CD4+ T cells before sequencing. Isolating CD4+ T cells followed 9 to 10 days of culture. Participants received two doses of either the BNT162b2 or mRNA-1273 vaccine. A density of fewer than 2.5 million PBMC per well was used; these cells were cultured with around 11 IU/ml IL-2 and roughly 10 ug/ml peptides. Clones were sequenced by immunoSEQ multiplex PCR, and TCRdb holds only the in-frame ones, with some missing. The sample gives roughly 14,000 clones, around 72% of which show up once; roughly 9.7% is in the top ten. The J segment lost 5 bases and the V segment lost 4 bases, leaving 10 bases of the junction unmatched. The CDR3 is made up of 17 amino acids. Germline lookup yields CDR1 SGHNT and CDR2 YYREEE (reference sequence).

Note on this clone: Its specificity is not known.

The source is a human donor who received a COVID-19 vaccine. The sequences come from CD4+ T cells from PBMCs cultured with SARS-CoV-2 spike peptides, collected after COVID-19 vaccination. The chain joins TRBV5-4 to TRBJ2-7; TRBD2 aligns across 15 bases. The CDR3 region is CASSPAGTSGRPHEQYF. CDR3 DNA: TGTGCCAGCAGCCCCGCCGGGACTAGCGGGAGGCCCCACGAGCAGTACTTC.